These T cell receptor beta chains were read from a single sample in a study of memory CD4+ T cells and cytomegalovirus serostatus. Profiled with immunoSEQ multiplex PCR; TCRdb holds only in-frame clones, not every one. This table has about 48,000 clones, around 80% appearing once. Source material: memory CD4+ T cells from blood. These TCRs come from an adult in good health and CMV-seronegative. The CDR3 runs from the conserved cysteine through the conserved F or W. Fields, in order: V gene, CDR3 protein.

TRBV2	CASSGQGVHEQYF
TRBV19	CASRKREGGETQYF
TRBV5-4	CASSPRTAQETQYF
TRBV29-1	CSVASTGTGAYEQYF
TRBV5-4	CASSLAAAGGYTF
TRBV7-9	CASSLAGVYNEQFF
TRBV4-1	CASSHVSREQFF
TRBV5-4	CASRLPGRHKLGDGYTF
TRBV27	CASTHLSTQYF
TRBV7-9	CASSFNSDYSNQPQHF
TRBV19	CASSITPNTEAFF
TRBV30	CAWSGDTHTEAFF
TRBV7-8	CASSLGRGYWDYTF
TRBV27	CASSYRSQGSGNEKLFF
TRBV2	CASRARRRTADNQPQHF
TRBV4-2	CASSQDSGRPNTEAFF
TRBV25-1	CASRSGTGSYEQYF
TRBV28	CASGSVARARADNQPQHF
TRBV2	CASSEARATEQYF
TRBV28	CASSLGRSLRTEAFF
TRBV7-8	CASSLAGPRSGNTIYF
TRBV2	CASSEDGGYFFGYTF
TRBV28	CASSFRDRGTYF
TRBV7-2	CASSLTGTSGSNTGELFF
TRBV6-5	CASRTGTRGYTF
TRBV5-1	CASSLIGRDTEAFF
TRBV5-1	CASSEDSGANVLTF
TRBV6-5	CASRLAGPYNEQFF
TRBV7-9	CASSLRGRADTGELFF
TRBV6-5	CASSYQGSRTDTQYF
TRBV10-3	CAISGLDRENTEAFF
TRBV28	CASSLFGTGRVHGYTF
TRBV25-1	CASRMGAGEKLFF
TRBV2	CASSVTANTEAFF
TRBV11-2	CASSPRTGGPMNTEAFF
TRBV9	CASSGTSGGTGELFF
TRBV28	CASRRAGTHYEQYF
TRBV15	CATSRGGNQPQHF
TRBV6-6	CASSYSRKESNEKLFF
TRBV2	CASSERDLPRETQYF
TRBV11-2	CASSLGFGPDDYGYTF
TRBV5-1	CASSLEAGTTEAFF
TRBV28	CASSPTGQGKNTEAFF
TRBV28	CASSLGGAGANVLTF
TRBV5-4	CASSLDGAYGYTF
TRBV18	CASSSGTDYEQYF
TRBV18	CASSPPNRAGQPQHF
TRBV9	CASSVGPGVATNEKLFF
TRBV6-1	CASSERGPSGNTIYF